This is a list of T cell receptor beta chains from one sample in a study of radiotherapy plus CTLA-4 blockade in lung cancer. Profiling relied on immunoSEQ multiplex PCR, and the TCRdb table lists in-frame clones only, not all of them. The table lists 80,000 to 100,000 clones, approximately 78% of them singletons. The sequences come from peripheral blood, collected from a patient treated with radiotherapy plus ipilimumab. Receptors originate from a human donor with non-small cell lung cancer who had a partial response to radiotherapy plus ipilimumab. Both conserved end residues are part of each CDR3. The D gene is left open where the match is weak. A clone size is listed for some rows: how often the clone was seen (once, few, many), or a class if it is expanded.

J | V | D | size | DNA | CDR3
TRBJ2-7 | TRBV4-2 | NA | NA | TGTGCCAGCAGCCAAGGAAGAACTACGTTTGAGTACTTC | CASSQGRTTFEYF
TRBJ2-7 | TRBV6-5 | TRBD2 | few | TGTGCCAGCAGTTACTCGAAACGGGAGGACTACGAGCAGTACTTC | CASSYSKREDYEQYF
TRBJ1-5 | TRBV19 | NA | NA | TGTGCCAGTAGTATCAGGGGCGGGTATAGCAATCAGCCCCAGCATTTT | CASSIRGGYSNQPQHF
TRBJ2-1 | TRBV18 | TRBD2 | NA | TGTGCCAGCTCACAACGGGGGACTAGCGTACGTGAGCAGTTCTTC | CASSQRGTSVREQFF
TRBJ2-5 | TRBV6-6 | TRBD1 | NA | TGTGCCAGCAGTTACCCGACAGGGGGAGAGACCCAGTACTTC | CASSYPTGGETQYF
TRBJ1-1 | TRBV7-9 | TRBD1 | NA | TGTGCCAGCAGCCCCAGGGGGCAGGGTGAAGCTTTCTTT | CASSPRGQGEAFF
TRBJ1-3 | TRBV15 | NA | NA | TGTGCCACCAGCAAGGGGGGGCTTGGCGGAAACACCATATATTTT | CATSKGGLGGNTIYF
TRBJ2-3 | TRBV27 | NA | NA | TGTGCCAGCAGTTTATCGGAGCGAAATACGCAGTATTTT | CASSLSERNTQYF
TRBJ2-2 | TRBV30 | NA | once | TGTGCCTGGACGGCGGGGAACACCGGGGAGCTGTTTTTT | CAWTAGNTGELFF
TRBJ1-1 | TRBV6-1 | TRBD1 | NA | TGTGCCAGCAGGCAGGGACAGGGTGGCACTGAAGCTTTCTTT | CASRQGQGGTEAFF
TRBJ2-1 | TRBV7-9 | NA | NA | TGTGCCAGCAGCTCCCCACGGCTAGGCGGGGTTAACAATGAGCAGTTCTTC | CASSSPRLGGVNNEQFF
TRBJ1-3 | TRBV7-3 | NA | once | TGTGCCAGCAGCTTATCCGGGAGAAACACCATATATTTT | CASSLSGRNTIYF
TRBJ1-4 | TRBV28 | NA | few | TGTGCCAGCAGTTTGCCTCCACAGAATGAAAAACTGTTTTTT | CASSLPPQNEKLFF
TRBJ2-7 | TRBV9 | NA | NA | TGTGCCAGCAGCCCAGGGAGGGGGGGCTCCTACGAGCAGTACTTC | CASSPGRGGSYEQYF
TRBJ2-7 | TRBV29-1 | NA | NA | TGCAGCGTTGCGGGTAGCGGTAGCTCCTACGAGCAGTACTTC | CSVAGSGSSYEQYF
TRBJ2-5 | TRBV6-5 | TRBD1 | once | TGTGCCAGCAGTTATTCCGGGACAGGGGGTGAGACCCAGTACTTC | CASSYSGTGGETQYF
TRBJ1-2 | TRBV11-2 | NA | NA | TGTGCCAGCAGCTTGGTGGGGGCCGGCTACACCTTC | CASSLVGAGYTF
TRBJ1-2 | TRBV5-1 | NA | NA | TGCGCCAGCAGCGAGGACAGCCTAAACTATGGCTACACCTTC | CASSEDSLNYGYTF
TRBJ2-1 | TRBV27 | NA | NA | TGTGCCAGCAGTAGCCGACTAGGGGGCTCAAAGAATGAGCAGTTCTTC | CASSSRLGGSKNEQFF
TRBJ2-3 | TRBV18 | TRBD1 | NA | TGTGCCAGCTCATCCTACATGACAGGGGGCGGCACAGATACGCAGTATTTT | CASSSYMTGGGTDTQYF
TRBJ1-2 | TRBV2 | TRBD1 | NA | TGTGCCAGCATGGGACAGGGGAAGGGGTATGGCTACACCTTC | CASMGQGKGYGYTF
TRBJ1-2 | TRBV5-4 | NA | NA | TGTGCCAGCAGCTCTTTTACAGGGAACTATGGCTATGGCTACACCTTC | CASSSFTGNYGYGYTF
TRBJ2-7 | TRBV7-3 | TRBD1 | NA | TGTGCCAGCGGAAGGACAGGGTTCTTCAACGAGCAGTACTTC | CASGRTGFFNEQYF
TRBJ2-3 | TRBV28 | TRBD1 | NA | TGTGCCACCGAACTTGGACAGGGGAGCACAGATACGCAGTATTTT | CATELGQGSTDTQYF